This TCR beta chain was recorded in a study of T cell responses to AZD1222 COVID-19 vaccine. Produced via immunoSEQ multiplex PCR; TCRdb's table is partial and in-frame only. The table records approximately 190,000 clones, around 94% of them present only once. The sample in question was peripheral blood, obtained on day 0 of AZD1222 vaccination. This receptor was obtained from an adult in good health.

This CDR3 is CASSLDVGKLFF. Written as DNA, the CDR3 is TGTGCCAGCAGCTTGGATGTGGGAAAACTGTTTTTT. This sequence joins TRBV5-6 and TRBJ1-4, with D hard to call. This CDR3 contains 12 residues. V was trimmed by 0 bases and J by 10 bases, leaving 7 bases between them. From germline, CDR1 is SGHDT and CDR2 YYEEEE.